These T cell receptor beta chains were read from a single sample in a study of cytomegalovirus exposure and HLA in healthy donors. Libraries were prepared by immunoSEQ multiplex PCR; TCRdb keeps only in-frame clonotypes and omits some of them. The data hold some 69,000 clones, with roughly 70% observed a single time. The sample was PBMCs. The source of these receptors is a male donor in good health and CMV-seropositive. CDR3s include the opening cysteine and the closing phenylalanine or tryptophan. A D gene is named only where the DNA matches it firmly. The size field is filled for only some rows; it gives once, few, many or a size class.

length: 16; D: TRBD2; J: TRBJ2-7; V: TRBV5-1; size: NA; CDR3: CASSFRSLAGVDEQYF; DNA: TGCGCCAGCAGCTTTCGCTCACTAGCGGGAGTTGACGAGCAGTACTTC
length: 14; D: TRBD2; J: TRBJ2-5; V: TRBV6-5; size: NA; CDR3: CASSYSEGGETQYF; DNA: TGTGCCAGCAGTTACTCGGAGGGAGGGGAGACCCAGTACTTC
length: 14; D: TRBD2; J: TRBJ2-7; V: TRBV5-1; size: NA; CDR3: CASSLSPGGYEQYF; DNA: TGCGCCAGCAGCTTGAGTCCGGGGGGGTACGAGCAGTACTTC
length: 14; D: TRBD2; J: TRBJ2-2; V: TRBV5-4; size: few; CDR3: CASSLAGGTGELFF; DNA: TGTGCCAGCAGCTTGGCGGGGGGGACCGGGGAGCTGTTTTTT
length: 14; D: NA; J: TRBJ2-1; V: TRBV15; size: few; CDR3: CATSRDREADEQFF; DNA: TGTGCCACCAGCAGAGATCGTGAAGCCGATGAGCAGTTCTTC
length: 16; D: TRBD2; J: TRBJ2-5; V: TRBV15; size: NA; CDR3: CATSTLGLAGQETQYF; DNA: TGTGCCACCAGCACGTTGGGACTAGCGGGGCAAGAGACCCAGTACTTC
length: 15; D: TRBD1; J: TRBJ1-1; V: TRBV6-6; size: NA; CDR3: CASSGTATGNTEAFF; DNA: TGTGCCAGCTCAGGGACAGCAACGGGGAACACTGAAGCTTTCTTT
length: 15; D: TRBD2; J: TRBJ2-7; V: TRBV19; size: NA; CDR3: CASSTSGEGAYEQYF; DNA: TGTGCCAGTAGTACTAGCGGGGAGGGCGCCTACGAGCAGTACTTC
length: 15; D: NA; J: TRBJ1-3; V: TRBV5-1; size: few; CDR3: CASSLVANSGNTIYF; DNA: TGCGCCAGCAGCTTGGTAGCCAACTCTGGAAACACCATATATTTT
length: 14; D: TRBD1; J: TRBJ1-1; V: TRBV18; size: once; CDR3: CASSYRGQDTEAFF; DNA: TGTGCCAGCTCTTACAGGGGGCAGGACACTGAAGCTTTCTTT
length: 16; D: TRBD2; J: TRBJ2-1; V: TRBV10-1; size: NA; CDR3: CASSESSGGTYNEQFF; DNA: TGCGCCAGCAGTGAAAGTAGCGGGGGTACCTACAATGAGCAGTTCTTC
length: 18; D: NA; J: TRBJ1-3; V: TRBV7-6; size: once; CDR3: CASSSRHSSGEGGNTIYF; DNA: TGTGCCAGCAGCTCCCGCCATTCATCGGGGGAGGGTGGAAACACCATATATTTT
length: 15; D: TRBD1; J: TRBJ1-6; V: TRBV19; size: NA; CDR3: CASSSRQGVWSPLHF; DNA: TGTGCCAGTAGTTCCCGACAGGGTGTGTGGTCACCCCTCCACTTT
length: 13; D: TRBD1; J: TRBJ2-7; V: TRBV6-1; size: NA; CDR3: CASRTGGIYEQYF; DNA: TGTGCCAGTCGTACAGGGGGGATCTACGAGCAGTACTTC
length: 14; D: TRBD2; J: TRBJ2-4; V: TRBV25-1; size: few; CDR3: CASSGRTSLNIQYF; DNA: TGTGCCAGCAGTGGACGGACTAGCCTAAACATTCAGTACTTC
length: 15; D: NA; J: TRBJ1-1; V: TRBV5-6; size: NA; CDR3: CASRRGIGGNTEAFF; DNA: TGTGCCAGCAGAAGGGGGATTGGGGGGAACACTGAAGCTTTCTTT
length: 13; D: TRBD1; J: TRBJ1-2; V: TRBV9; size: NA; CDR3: CASKNDRGHGYTF; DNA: TGTGCCAGCAAGAACGACAGGGGGCATGGCTACACCTTC
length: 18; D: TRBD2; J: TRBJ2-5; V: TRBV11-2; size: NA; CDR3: CASSNHMGLAGGIETQYF; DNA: TGTGCCAGCAGCAACCATATGGGACTAGCGGGAGGGATAGAGACCCAGTACTTC
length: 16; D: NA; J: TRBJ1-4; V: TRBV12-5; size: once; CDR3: CASGLVQSRVHEKLFF; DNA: TGTGCTAGTGGTTTGGTACAAAGCAGGGTGCATGAAAAACTGTTTTTT
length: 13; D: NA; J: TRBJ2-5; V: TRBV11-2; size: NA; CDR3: CASSLTEFQTQYF; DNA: TGTGCCAGCAGCTTAACAGAATTTCAGACCCAGTACTTC